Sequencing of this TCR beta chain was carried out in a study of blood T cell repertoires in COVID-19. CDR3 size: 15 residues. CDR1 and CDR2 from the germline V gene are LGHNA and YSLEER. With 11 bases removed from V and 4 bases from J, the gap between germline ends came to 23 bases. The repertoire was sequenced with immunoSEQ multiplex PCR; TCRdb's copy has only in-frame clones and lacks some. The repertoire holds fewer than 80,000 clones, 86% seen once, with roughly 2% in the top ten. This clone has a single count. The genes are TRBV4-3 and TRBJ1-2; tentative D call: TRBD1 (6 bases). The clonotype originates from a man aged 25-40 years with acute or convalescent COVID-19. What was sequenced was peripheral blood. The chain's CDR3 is CASSVWAGGGYGYTF. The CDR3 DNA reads TGCGCCTCCTCAGTGTGGGCGGGGGGCGGCTATGGCTACACCTTC.